These 28 T cell receptor beta chains share one sample of origin, sequenced in a study of blood T cell repertoires in COVID-19. TCRdb's table, derived via immunoSEQ multiplex PCR, lists solely in-frame clones and lacks some. The data show 200,000 to 250,000 clones, about three quarters seen once. The sample comprised peripheral blood. Receptor source: an older woman with acute or convalescent COVID-19.

The chain employs TRBV5-1 and TRBJ1-1, with D unresolved. Germline V gives CDR1 SGHRS, CDR2 YFSETQ. Trimming removed 4 bases from V and 0 bases from J, with 16 bases in between. CDR3 length: 16 amino acids. For the CDR3, the DNA is TGCGCCAGCAGCGGAGCGGAGGCGGGGTTGAACACTGAAGCTTTCTTT. Translated: CASSGAEAGLNTEAFF.

This chain joins TRBV7-8 and TRBJ1-4; 7 bases are shared with TRBD1. CDR1 SGHVS and CDR2 FQNEAQ come from the germline V gene. This CDR3 contains 15 residues. Losses at the gene ends were 5 bases for V and 2 bases for J; bases not matched to a gene: 5. The CDR3 bases are TGTGCCAGCAGCACCACGACAGGGACTAATGAAAAACTGTTTTTT. Amino acids: CASSTTTGTNEKLFF.

This clone has just a few counts. The rearrangement joins TRBV4-1 to TRBJ1-1; D ambiguous. This CDR3 is built from 14 residues. V was clipped by 0 bases and J by 0 bases, with 5 bases between them. The V gene's germline CDR1 is MGHRA and CDR2 YSYEKL. In nucleotides, the CDR3 is TGCGCCAGCAGCCAAGATCCGGTGAACACTGAAGCTTTCTTT. Its translation: CASSQDPVNTEAFF.

A few counts support this clone. The V gene is TRBV24-1, the J gene TRBJ2-5, with 7 positions matching TRBD1. The trim removed 10 bases at V and 1 base at J, leaving 5 bases unmatched. The germline gives CDR1 KGHDR, CDR2 SFDVKD. This CDR3 has 13 amino acids. CDR3 sequence: CATSTGVQETQYF. The CDR3 DNA reads TGTGCCACTAGTACAGGGGTCCAAGAGACCCAGTACTTC.

This clone was seen ten or more times. V is TRBV19 and J is TRBJ1-6, with a possible D match to TRBD1 (5 bases). Trimming took off 6 bases at V and 12 bases at J, with 18 bases between the two ends. The V gene's germline CDR1 is LNHDA and CDR2 SQIVND (reference sequence). CDR3 length: 14 amino acids. The CDR3 DNA reads as TGTGCCAGTAGGGCGGAACCAGGGAGGGGACCCCTCCACTTT. Amino acids: CASRAEPGRGPLHF.

The rearrangement links TRBV7-2 to TRBJ2-1, with 14 positions matching TRBD2. The CDR3 spans 16 residues. Germline V CDR1 and CDR2: SGHTA, FQGNSA. Trimming at V came to 6 bases and at J to 10 bases, leaving 11 bases not matched to a gene. The CDR3 DNA sequence: TGTGCCAGCAGTTCAGCGACTAGCGGGGGGGTGGTGGAGCAGTTCTTC. Protein: CASSSATSGGVVEQFF. The whole variable domain, remainder taken from reference TRBV7-2 and TRBJ2-1, is GAGVSQSPSNKVTEKGKDVELRCDPISGHTALYWYRQSLGQGLEFLIYFQGNSAPDKSGLPSDRFSAERTGGSVSTLTIQRTQQEDSAVYLCASSSATSGGVVEQFFGPGTRLTVL.

This clone was seen only a few times. V and J are TRBV5-6 and TRBJ2-2; a possible D gene is TRBD2 (5 bases). V was trimmed by 0 bases and J by 5 bases, leaving 8 bases between them. The CDR3 is made up of 14 amino acids. Germline CDR1 is SGHDT and CDR2 is YYEEEE. The CDR3 nucleotides are TGTGCCAGCAGCTTGGTAGCGCCTACCGGGGAGCTGTTTTTT. This codes for CASSLVAPTGELFF.

Concerning this clone: The sample contains more than one DNA sequence encoding this CDR3. The CDR3 nucleotides are TGTGCCACCAGTGATGGGCAGGGTAAAAACATTCAGTACTTC. Translation: CATSDGQGKNIQYF. The gene calls are TRBV24-1 and TRBJ2-4, with D perhaps TRBD1 (5 bases). CDR3 length: 14 residues. Germline loops: CDR1 KGHDR, CDR2 SFDVKD. V was cut by 3 bases and J by 4 bases, with 9 bases left in between.

V and J are TRBV2 and TRBJ1-6, with D maybe TRBD1 (6 bases). Germline V lookup: CDR1 SNHLY, CDR2 FYNNEI. The CDR3 sequence is 15 residues long. The V end was cut by 6 bases, the J end by 9 bases, with 18 bases between. CDR3 region: CASSGGRGRGSPLHF. DNA of the CDR3: TGTGCCAGCAGCGGGGGGCGGGGACGTGGTTCACCCCTCCACTTT.

J is TRBJ2-7 and V is TRBV7-9; D might be TRBD1 (5 bases). Trimming cost V 5 bases and J 2 bases, with 13 bases left between them. There are 14 residues in the CDR3. CDR1 is SEHNR, CDR2 FQNEAQ, per germline (reference sequence). The CDR3 DNA sequence: TGTGCCAGCAGCCCAGCCGACAGAACCTACGAGCAGTACTTC. Protein sequence: CASSPADRTYEQYF.

Only a few counts were recorded for this clone. The gene calls are TRBV29-1 and TRBJ1-1; the match to TRBD1 covers 7 bases. Germline V gene lookup returns CDR1 SQVTM and CDR2 ANQGSEA. CDR3 length: 15 amino acids. V lost 1 base, J lost 3 bases, and 8 bases stayed unmatched. CDR3 nucleotide sequence: TGCAGCGTTGAAGGGGTCGCAGGGGGTTACACTGAAGCTTTCTTT. Amino acid sequence: CSVEGVAGGYTEAFF.

The chain joins TRBV12-3 or TRBV12-4 to TRBJ1-2; 8 bases align to TRBD1. Losses at the gene ends were 8 bases for V and 4 bases for J; bases not matched to a gene: 6. The CDR3 is 13 residues long. Here the CDR3 reads CASSRQGSYGYTF. In nucleotides, the CDR3 is TGTGCCAGCTCCCGACAGGGGAGCTATGGCTACACCTTC.

The chain uses TRBV9 and TRBJ1-2; D ambiguous. Looked up from germline, CDR1 is SGDLS and CDR2 is YYNGEE. V was clipped by 4 bases and J by 6 bases, with 10 bases between them. This CDR3 is 12 amino acids long. CDR3 sequence (DNA): TGTGCCAGCAGCTCCCGGGTAAATGGCTACACCTTC. Translation gives CASSSRVNGYTF.

This clone was recorded once. The genes are TRBV30 and TRBJ1-2; maybe TRBD1 (6 bases). Trimming cost V 2 bases and J 4 bases, with 11 bases left between them. The length of the CDR3 is 13 residues. Looked up from germline, CDR1 is GTSNPN and CDR2 is SVGIG (reference sequence). Here the CDR3 DNA reads TGTGCCTGGAGTACGGGACACCTCTATGGCTACACCTTC. Its translation is CAWSTGHLYGYTF.

This chain connects TRBV11-2 to TRBJ2-3, with 10 bases fitting TRBD2. The germline gives CDR1 SGHAT, CDR2 FQNNGV. V trimming: 5 bases; J trimming: 1 base; junction bases outside the gene matches: 3. The CDR3 is 15 residues long. The DNA of the CDR3 is TGTGCCAGCAGCCACGGGACTAGCGGCACAGATACGCAGTATTTT. It is translated as CASSHGTSGTDTQYF.

The V gene is TRBV7-3, the J gene TRBJ2-1; TRBD2 might be the D (6 bases). The CDR3 is 14 residues long. V was trimmed by 3 bases and J by 5 bases, leaving 11 bases between them. Per the germline V gene, CDR1 is SGHTA and CDR2 is FQGTGA. The CDR3 reads CASSLGLLNNEQFF. The CDR3 DNA follows: TGTGCCAGCAGCTTGGGACTTCTTAACAATGAGCAGTTCTTC.

The gene calls are TRBV7-2 and TRBJ2-2; perhaps TRBD2 as D (7 bases). CDR3 size: 14 residues. V lost 5 bases and J lost 12, with 19 bases in between. Germline CDR1 is SGHTA and CDR2 is FQGNSA. DNA of the CDR3: TGTGCCAGCAGCCCGCCCGGGGGGCTCAGGAAGCTGTTTTTT. Translation gives CASSPPGGLRKLFF.

The rearrangement uses TRBV15 and TRBJ2-7; no clear D gene. Trimming shortened V by 0 bases and J by 3 bases, and 6 bases separated the two germline ends. The CDR3 extends over 13 amino acids. The germline V gene encodes CDR1 LNHNV and CDR2 YYDKDF (reference sequence). The CDR3 is CATSRDLRYEQYF. CDR3 nucleotide sequence: TGTGCCACCAGCAGAGATCTTCGCTACGAGCAGTACTTC. Full variable domain (missing parts from reference TRBV15 and TRBJ2-7): DAMVIQNPRYQVTQFGKPVTLSCSQTLNHNVMYWYQQKSSQAPKLLFHYYDKDFNNEADTPDNFQSRRPNTSFCFLDIRSPGLGDTAMYLCATSRDLRYEQYFGPGTRLTVT.

The V call is TRBV25-1, the J call TRBJ1-2; 8 bases are a match to TRBD1. V shed 5 bases and J 14 bases; nucleotides not matched to a gene: 10. The germline CDR1 and CDR2 sequences are MGHDK and SYGVNS. The CDR3 contains 12 residues. In DNA form, the CDR3 reads TGTGCCAGCAGTCCGGGACAGGTTCTTTTGACCTTC. Its translation: CASSPGQVLLTF.

This chain links TRBV3-1 (or the pseudogene TRBV3-2) with TRBJ2-2, with TRBD1 as a possible D gene (5 bases). This CDR3 spans 18 amino acids. CDR1 LGHDT and CDR2 YNNKEL come from the germline V gene (reference sequence). The V end was cut by 4 bases, the J end by 6 bases, with 24 bases between. The CDR3 nucleotides read TGTGCCAGCAGCCCATATATATCAGTGACAGTTAGCCCCGGGGAGCTGTTTTTT. Translation gives CASSPYISVTVSPGELFF.

The rearrangement uses TRBV9 and TRBJ2-1; 8 bases map to TRBD1. The CDR3 sequence is 15 residues long. Trimming removed 3 bases from V and 7 bases from J; junction bases left unmatched: 9. In germline, CDR1 is SGDLS, CDR2 YYNGEE. CDR3 sequence reads: CASSATGGRDNEQFF. The DNA of the CDR3 is TGTGCCAGCAGCGCAACAGGGGGGCGAGATAATGAGCAGTTCTTC.

CDR3 nucleotides: TGTGCCACCAGTGACCGAAGAACGGACACCGGGGAGCTGTTTTTT. Its translation is CATSDRRTDTGELFF. The gene calls are TRBV24-1 and TRBJ2-2; D unresolved. This CDR3 region has 15 residues. CDR1 and CDR2 (germline): KGHDR, SFDVKD. The V end lost 4 bases, the J end lost 3 bases, and 11 bases lay between the germline ends.

This chain links TRBV10-3 with TRBJ2-5, with D maybe TRBD2 (6 bases). The CDR3 runs to 13 residues. The V end was cut by 4 bases, the J end by 0 bases, with 6 bases between. Germline CDR1 and CDR2: ENHRY and SYGVKD. CDR3 bases: TGTGCCATCAGTGCGGGGGACCAAGAGACCCAGTACTTC. Translation gives CAISAGDQETQYF.

The genes are TRBV15 and TRBJ1-2; D is uncertain. The germline V gene encodes CDR1 LNHNV and CDR2 YYDKDF (reference sequence). The CDR3 is made up of 15 amino acids. V lost 1 base and J lost 3, with 12 bases in between. The CDR3 region is CATSRGGYQDYGYTF. The CDR3 region has the DNA TGTGCCACCAGCAGAGGAGGGTATCAGGACTATGGCTACACCTTC.

This chain links TRBV14 with TRBJ2-7; 7 bases match TRBD1. The V gene end was trimmed by 4 bases and the J gene end by 1 base; junction bases not matched to a gene: 4. Germline CDR1 reads SGHDN; CDR2 reads FVKESK. CDR3 length: 14 residues. CDR3 loop: CASSRGQASYEQYF. CDR3 DNA: TGTGCCAGCAGCCGAGGACAGGCGTCCTACGAGCAGTACTTC.

This chain connects TRBV7-8 to TRBJ1-4, with TRBD1 matching 9 bases. V trimming: 2 bases; J trimming: 4 bases; junction bases outside the gene matches: 5. The CDR3 contains 16 residues. The germline CDR1 and CDR2 sequences are SGHVS and FQNEAQ. The CDR3 here is CASSLRGGQGNEKLFF. Here the CDR3 DNA reads TGTGCCAGCAGCTTAAGGGGGGGACAGGGTAATGAAAAACTGTTTTTT. Variable domain in full (rest from reference TRBV7-8 and TRBJ1-4): GAGVSQSPRYKVAKRGQDVALRCDPISGHVSLFWYQQALGQGPEFLTYFQNEAQLDKSGLPSDRFFAERPEGSVSTLKIQRTQQEDSAVYLCASSLRGGQGNEKLFFGSGTQLSVL.

As concerns this clone: This same CDR3 is encoded by further DNA sequences in the sample. The chain uses TRBV18 and TRBJ1-2; no firm D call. The CDR3 covers 12 residues. Trimming cost V 2 bases and J 7 bases, with 8 bases left between them. Germline CDR1 KGHSH, CDR2 LQKENI. The CDR3 DNA sequence: TGTGCCAGCTCACCAGACCGGGGTGGCTACACCTTC. Its protein product is CASSPDRGGYTF.

The V call is TRBV10-3, the J call TRBJ1-6, with a possible D match to TRBD1 (5 bases). The CDR3 has 13 amino acids. Germline values: CDR1 ENHRY, CDR2 SYGVKD. V was clipped by 11 bases and J by 7 bases, with 15 bases between them. The CDR3 coding sequence is TGTGCCGCCGGGCAGGGAACAAATTCACCCCTCCACTTT. As protein: CAAGQGTNSPLHF.